This T cell receptor beta chain appears in the sequencing data of a study of T cell changes during pregnancy in multiple sclerosis. The method was immunoSEQ multiplex PCR; TCRdb's version includes in-frame clones alone and lacks a portion of them. The sample lists about 84,000 clones, around 93% occurring once. Sequenced material: peripheral blood, taken in the third trimester of pregnancy. The receptor was isolated from a female donor with multiple sclerosis, enrolled in a pregnancy study.

The CDR3, as DNA: TGTGCCAGCAGTTTCGCGGGACCAACAGATACGCAGTATTTT. It yields the protein CASSFAGPTDTQYF. The chain recombines TRBV27 with TRBJ2-3; a possible D gene is TRBD2 (6 bases). This CDR3 region has 14 residues. The germline V and J ends were trimmed by 3 bases and 3 bases, with 10 bases remaining between them. CDR1 and CDR2 from the germline V gene are MNHEY and SMNVEV (reference sequence).